Shown below are 14 T cell receptor beta chains from a single sample sequenced in a study of blood T cell repertoires in COVID-19. Using immunoSEQ multiplex PCR, the repertoire was profiled, and TCRdb retains in-frame clones only, with some absent. The sample yields 65,000 to 90,000 clones, approximately 90% seen once. The source material was peripheral blood. These receptor sequences come from a human donor in a cohort sampled during active COVID-19.

The chain links TRBV18 to TRBJ2-5; 8 bases map to TRBD1. CDR1 and CDR2 (germline): KGHSH, LQKENI. V lost 8 bases to trimming and J lost 5 bases; unmatched junction nucleotides: 7. CDR3 length: 13 residues. The CDR3 DNA reads as TGTGCCAGCGTCCGGACAGGGATCGAGACCCAGTACTTC. Translated, it gives CASVRTGIETQYF.

This clone was observed once. The CDR3 DNA reads as TGTGCCTGGAGTCCAAGGGACAGCCGGGGGACCTTC. Protein: CAWSPRDSRGTF. The chain couples TRBV30 to TRBJ1-2; 7 bases fit TRBD1. Germline trimming cut 2 bases from V and 14 bases from J; bases unmatched to any gene: 11. This CDR3 is built from 12 residues. Germline V gene lookup returns CDR1 GTSNPN and CDR2 SVGIG (reference sequence).

The genes are TRBV10-2 and TRBJ1-1, with a possible D match to TRBD1 (6 bases). CDR3 length equals 14 residues. V was shortened by 2 bases and J by 1 base, with 8 bases between the two germline ends. Germline V gene lookup returns CDR1 WSHSY and CDR2 SAAADI. The CDR3 here is CASSEPGQNTEAFF. CDR3 coding DNA: TGCGCCAGCAGTGAGCCGGGACAGAACACTGAAGCTTTCTTT.

This clone appeared once. The chain couples TRBV5-4 to TRBJ2-7; 11 positions agree with TRBD2. The CDR3 contains 15 residues. Germline V gives CDR1 SGHNT, CDR2 YYREEE (reference sequence). V lost 3 bases and J lost 1; bases outside the gene matches: 3. The CDR3 region is CASSSRLAGSYEQYF. The CDR3 DNA reads TGTGCCAGCAGCTCGAGACTAGCGGGGTCCTACGAGCAGTACTTC.

The V gene is TRBV27, the J gene TRBJ2-6, with 7 bases fitting TRBD1. Germline V CDR1 and CDR2: MNHEY, SMNVEV (reference sequence). The CDR3 extends over 16 amino acids. V shed 5 bases and J 0 bases; nucleotides not matched to a gene: 4. The CDR3 coding sequence is TGTGCCAGCAGTGAGACAGGGTTCTCTGGGGCCAACGTCCTGACTTTC. Protein: CASSETGFSGANVLTF. The full variable domain, its missing parts supplied by reference TRBV27 and TRBJ2-6, is EAQVTQNPRYLITVTGKKLTVTCSQNMNHEYMSWYRQDPGLGLRQIYYSMNVEVTDKGDVPEGYKVSRKEKRNFPLILESPSPNQTSLYFCASSETGFSGANVLTFGAGSRLTVL.

A remark on this clone: One end of the junction fails to match germline, which may point to a read error. The rearrangement uses TRBV7-7 and TRBJ2-1, with TRBD2 identical over 11 bases. Per the germline V gene, CDR1 is SSHAT and CDR2 is FNYEAQ (reference sequence). The CDR3 extends over 15 amino acids. The DNA of the CDR3 is TGTGCTAGCAGCTTAGTTAGCGGGGGGGCGAATGAGCAGTTCTTC. Its translation: CASSLVSGGANEQFF. Full variable domain (outside the CDR3, taken from reference TRBV7-7 and TRBJ2-1): GAGVSQSPRYKVTKRGQDVTLRCDPISSHATLYWYQQALGQGPEFLTYFNYEAQPDKSGLPSDRFSAERPEGSISTLTIQRTEQRDSAMYRCASSLVSGGANEQFFGPGTRLTVL.

In this sample, this clone turned up once. The V gene is TRBV30, the J gene TRBJ1-4; D might be TRBD1 (5 bases). V lost 0 bases and J lost 6, with 17 bases in between. Germline V gene data show CDR1 as GTSNPN and CDR2 as SVGIG (reference sequence). This CDR3 region has 16 residues. The CDR3 DNA reads TGTGCCTGGAGTGTAGGCCTTTTCGTGGGGCATGAAAAACTGTTTTTT. Its translation: CAWSVGLFVGHEKLFF.

This chain uses TRBV24-1 with TRBJ1-1, with 7 bases fitting TRBD1. V trimming: 7 bases; J trimming: 3 bases; junction bases outside the gene matches: 4. The length of the CDR3 is 13 residues. From germline, CDR1 is KGHDR and CDR2 SFDVKD. CDR3 protein: CATRGTGDTEAFF. The CDR3 DNA is TGTGCCACCAGGGGCACAGGGGACACTGAAGCTTTCTTT.

V gene TRBV5-1 combines with J gene TRBJ1-6; 8 positions agree with TRBD1. The CDR3 extends over 18 amino acids. Germline CDR1 SGHRS, CDR2 YFSETQ. J gave up 8 bases and V 5 bases, and 18 bases lay outside the gene matches. The CDR3 loop is CASRQGTGFSNRDSPLHF. CDR3 nucleotides: TGCGCCAGCAGACAAGGGACAGGATTCTCGAATAGGGATTCACCCCTCCACTTT.

The J gene is TRBJ2-1, the V gene TRBV6-5; a weak D match, TRBD1 (5 bases). This CDR3 is built from 16 residues. Per germline, CDR1 MNHEY and CDR2 SVGAGI. Trimming left V 4 bases short and J 2 bases short, with 15 bases between. This CDR3 reads CASSSQTASPYNEQFF. The DNA for the CDR3 is TGTGCCAGCAGTTCCCAGACAGCGAGCCCCTACAATGAGCAGTTCTTC.

This chain links TRBV30 with TRBJ1-5, with D tentatively TRBD1 (6 bases). CDR1 is GTSNPN, CDR2 SVGIG, per germline (reference sequence). V dropped 1 base and J dropped 5 bases, with 6 bases sitting between them. CDR3 length equals 12 residues. CDR3 in DNA: TGTGCCTGGAGTGACAGGGATCAGCCCCAGCATTTT. Residues: CAWSDRDQPQHF.

A single count supports this clone. The chain couples TRBV12-3 or TRBV12-4 to TRBJ2-3; 7 bases fit TRBD2. This CDR3 has 13 residues. V lost 8 bases, J lost 4 bases, and 6 bases stayed unmatched. This CDR3 is CASLAGVADTQYF. CDR3 sequence (DNA): TGTGCCAGCCTGGCGGGGGTTGCAGATACGCAGTATTTT.

V usage is TRBV9 and J usage is TRBJ2-2; D may be TRBD1 (6 bases). The CDR3 consists of 17 residues. V was shortened by 7 bases and J by 0 bases, with 19 bases between the two germline ends. Germline CDR1 and CDR2: SGDLS and YYNGEE. CDR3 loop: CASSEGGRRTNTGELFF. In DNA, the CDR3 is TGTGCCAGCTCAGAAGGGGGACGACGAACGAACACCGGGGAGCTGTTTTTT.

The chain links TRBV29-1 to TRBJ1-2; 8 bases line up with TRBD1. In germline, CDR1 is SQVTM, CDR2 ANQGSEA. J gave up 5 bases and V 7 bases, and 9 bases lay outside the gene matches. The CDR3 sequence is 13 residues long. The CDR3 region has the DNA TGCAGCGGGGCAACCGGGACAGGATATGGCTACACCTTC. Its protein product is CSGATGTGYGYTF.